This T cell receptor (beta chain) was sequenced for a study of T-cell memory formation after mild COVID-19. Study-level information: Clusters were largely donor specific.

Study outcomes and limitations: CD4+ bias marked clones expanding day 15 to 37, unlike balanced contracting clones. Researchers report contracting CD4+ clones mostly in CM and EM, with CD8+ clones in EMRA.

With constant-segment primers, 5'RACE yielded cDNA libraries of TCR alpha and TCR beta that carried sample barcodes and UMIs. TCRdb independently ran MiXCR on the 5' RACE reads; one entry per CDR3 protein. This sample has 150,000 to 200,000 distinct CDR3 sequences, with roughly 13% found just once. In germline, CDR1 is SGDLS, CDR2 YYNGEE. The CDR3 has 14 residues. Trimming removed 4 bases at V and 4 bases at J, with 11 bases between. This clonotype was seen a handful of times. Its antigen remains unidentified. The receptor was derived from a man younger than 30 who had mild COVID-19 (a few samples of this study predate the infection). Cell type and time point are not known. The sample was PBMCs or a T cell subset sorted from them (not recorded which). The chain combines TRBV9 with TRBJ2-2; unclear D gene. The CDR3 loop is CASSLTQFTGELFF. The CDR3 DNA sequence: TGTGCCAGCAGCTTGACTCAGTTCACCGGGGAGCTGTTTTTT.